The clone carrying this T cell receptor beta chain is labeled as large. The target antigen is unknown. This specimen belongs to a study of breast tumors, draining lymph nodes, adjacent tissues. Study outcomes and limitations: The lymph node origin of tumor T cells was framed as consistent with a hypothesis, not demonstrated. Tumor repertoires ranked between lymph nodes and nontumor tissue in diversity, with V and J gene preferences. Luminal-like breast cancer showed significantly higher tumor–nontumor repertoire similarity than basal-like. Most tumor T cells seemingly derive from lymph node, then expand in tumor.

TCRdb independently ran MiXCR on the multiplex PCR reads; one entry per CDR3 protein. The sample contains about 12,000 distinct CDR3 sequences, under 40% of which appear only once. V was trimmed by 0 bases and J by 1 base, leaving 21 bases between them. Germline V gene data show CDR1 as DFQATT and CDR2 as SNEGSKA (reference sequence). This CDR3 has 19 amino acids. The rearrangement joins TRBV20-1 to TRBJ2-2; tentative D call: TRBD1 (6 bases). Input material: breast tumor tissue. The receptor's source is a female donor with breast cancer. Some clones in this sample may be carry-over from other donors' samples. Written as DNA, the CDR3 is TGCAGTGCTAGAGAGCCGATAGACAGGTACCTTATGAACACCGGGGAGCTGTTTTTT. This sequence encodes CSAREPIDRYLMNTGELFF.